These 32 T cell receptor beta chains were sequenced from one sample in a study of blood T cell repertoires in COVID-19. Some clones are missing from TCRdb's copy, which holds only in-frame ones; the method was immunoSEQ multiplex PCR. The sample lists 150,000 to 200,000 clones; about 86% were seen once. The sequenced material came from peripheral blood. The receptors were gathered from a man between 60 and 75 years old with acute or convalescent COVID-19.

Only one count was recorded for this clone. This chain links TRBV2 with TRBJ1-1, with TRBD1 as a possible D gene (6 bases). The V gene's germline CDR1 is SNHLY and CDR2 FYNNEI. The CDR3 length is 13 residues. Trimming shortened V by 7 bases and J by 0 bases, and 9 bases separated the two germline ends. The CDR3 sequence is CASTGQMNTEAFF. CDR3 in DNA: TGTGCCAGCACCGGACAGATGAACACTGAAGCTTTCTTT.

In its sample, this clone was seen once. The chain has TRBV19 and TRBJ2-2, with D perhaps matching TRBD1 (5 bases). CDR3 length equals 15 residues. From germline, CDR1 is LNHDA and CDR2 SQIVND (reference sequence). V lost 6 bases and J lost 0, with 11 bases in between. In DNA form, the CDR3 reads TGTGCCAGTAGAACACAGGAGCCGAACACCGGGGAGCTGTTTTTT. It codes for CASRTQEPNTGELFF.

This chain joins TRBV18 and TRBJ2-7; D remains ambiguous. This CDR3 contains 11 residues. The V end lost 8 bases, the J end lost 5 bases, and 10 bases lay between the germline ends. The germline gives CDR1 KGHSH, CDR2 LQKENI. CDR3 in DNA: TGTGCCAGCGAAACCCAGAACGAGCAGTACTTC. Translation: CASETQNEQYF.

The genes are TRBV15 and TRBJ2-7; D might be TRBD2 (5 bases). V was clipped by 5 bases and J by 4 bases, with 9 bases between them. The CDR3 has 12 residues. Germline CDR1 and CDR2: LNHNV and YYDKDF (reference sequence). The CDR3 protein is CATSLGRYEQYF. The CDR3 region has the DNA TGTGCCACCAGCCTTGGGAGATACGAGCAGTACTTC.

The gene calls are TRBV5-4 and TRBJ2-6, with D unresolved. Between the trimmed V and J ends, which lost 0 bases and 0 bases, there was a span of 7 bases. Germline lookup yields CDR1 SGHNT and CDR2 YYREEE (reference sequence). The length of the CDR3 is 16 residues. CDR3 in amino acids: CASSLVRFSGANVLTF. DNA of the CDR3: TGTGCCAGCAGCTTGGTGAGGTTCTCTGGGGCCAACGTCCTGACTTTC. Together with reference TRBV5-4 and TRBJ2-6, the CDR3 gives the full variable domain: ETGVTQSPTHLIKTRGQQVTLRCSSQSGHNTVSWYQQALGQGPQFIFQYYREEENGRGNFPPRFSGLQFPNYSSELNVNALELDDSALYLCASSLVRFSGANVLTFGAGSRLTVL.

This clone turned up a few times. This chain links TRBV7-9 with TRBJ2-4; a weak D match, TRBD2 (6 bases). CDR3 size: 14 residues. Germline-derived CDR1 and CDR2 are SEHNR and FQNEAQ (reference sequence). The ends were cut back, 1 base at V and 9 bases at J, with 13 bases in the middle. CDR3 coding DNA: TGTGCCAGCAGCTTAGTCGGAGGGCCCGGCATTCAGTACTTC. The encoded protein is CASSLVGGPGIQYF.

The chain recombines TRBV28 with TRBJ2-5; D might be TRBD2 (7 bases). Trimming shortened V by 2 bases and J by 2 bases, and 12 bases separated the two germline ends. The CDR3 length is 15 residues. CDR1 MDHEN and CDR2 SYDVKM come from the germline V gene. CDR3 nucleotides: TGTGCCAGCAGTTTAGGGGGGGCCGCTCAAGAGACCCAGTACTTC. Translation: CASSLGGAAQETQYF. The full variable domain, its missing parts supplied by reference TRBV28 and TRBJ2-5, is DVKVTQSSRYLVKRTGEKVFLECVQDMDHENMFWYRQDPGLGLRLIYFSYDVKMKEKGDIPEGYSVSREKKERFSLILESASTNQTSMYLCASSLGGAAQETQYFGPGTRLLVL.

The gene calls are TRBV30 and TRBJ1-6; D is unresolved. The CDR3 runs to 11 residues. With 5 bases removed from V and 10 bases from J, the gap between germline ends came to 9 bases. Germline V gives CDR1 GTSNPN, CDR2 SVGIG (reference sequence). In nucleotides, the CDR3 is TGTGCCTGGGGGGAGGACTCACCCCTCCACTTT. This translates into CAWGEDSPLHF.

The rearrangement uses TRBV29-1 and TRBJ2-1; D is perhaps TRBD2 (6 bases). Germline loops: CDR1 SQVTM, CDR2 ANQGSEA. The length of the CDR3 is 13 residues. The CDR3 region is CTGGMGSYNEQFF. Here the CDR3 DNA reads TGCACGGGCGGGATGGGCTCCTACAATGAGCAGTTCTTC.

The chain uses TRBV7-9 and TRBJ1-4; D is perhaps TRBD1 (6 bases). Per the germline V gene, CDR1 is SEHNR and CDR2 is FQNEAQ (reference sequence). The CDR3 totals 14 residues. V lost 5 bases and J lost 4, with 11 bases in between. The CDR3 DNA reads TGTGCCAGCAGCCTTAGGACAGATAATGAAAAACTGTTTTTT. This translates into CASSLRTDNEKLFF.

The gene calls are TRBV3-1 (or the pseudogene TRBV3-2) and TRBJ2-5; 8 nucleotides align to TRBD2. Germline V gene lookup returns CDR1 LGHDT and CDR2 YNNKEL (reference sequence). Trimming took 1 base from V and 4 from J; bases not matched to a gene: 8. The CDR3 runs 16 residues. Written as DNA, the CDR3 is TGTGCCAGCAGCCAAGGGGCCCAGCGGGAGTTAGAGACCCAGTACTTC. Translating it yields CASSQGAQRELETQYF.

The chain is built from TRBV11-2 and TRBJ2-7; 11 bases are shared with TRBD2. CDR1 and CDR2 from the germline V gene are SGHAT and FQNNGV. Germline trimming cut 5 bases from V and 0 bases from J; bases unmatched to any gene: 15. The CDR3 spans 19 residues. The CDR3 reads CASSTREGRLAGSSYEQYF. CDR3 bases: TGTGCCAGCAGCACTCGGGAAGGGCGACTAGCGGGGAGCTCCTACGAGCAGTACTTC.

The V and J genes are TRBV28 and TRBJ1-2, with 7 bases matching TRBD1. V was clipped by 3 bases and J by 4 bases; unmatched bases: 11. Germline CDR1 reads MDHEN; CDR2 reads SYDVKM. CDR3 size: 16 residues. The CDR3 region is CASSLSGQEYSYGYTF. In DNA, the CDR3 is TGTGCCAGCAGTTTGAGCGGACAGGAATACAGCTATGGCTACACCTTC.

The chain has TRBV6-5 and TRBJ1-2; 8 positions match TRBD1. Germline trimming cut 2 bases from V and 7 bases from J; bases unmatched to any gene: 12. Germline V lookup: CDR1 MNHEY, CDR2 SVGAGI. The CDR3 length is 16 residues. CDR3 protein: CASSYETSGTGLGYTF. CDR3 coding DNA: TGTGCCAGCAGTTACGAGACCTCCGGGACAGGTCTTGGCTACACCTTC.

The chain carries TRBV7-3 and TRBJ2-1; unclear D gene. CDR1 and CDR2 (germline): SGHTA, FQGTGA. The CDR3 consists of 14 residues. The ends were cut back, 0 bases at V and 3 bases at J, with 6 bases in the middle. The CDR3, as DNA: TGTGCCAGCAGCTTAACACAGTTCTACAATGAGCAGTTCTTC. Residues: CASSLTQFYNEQFF.

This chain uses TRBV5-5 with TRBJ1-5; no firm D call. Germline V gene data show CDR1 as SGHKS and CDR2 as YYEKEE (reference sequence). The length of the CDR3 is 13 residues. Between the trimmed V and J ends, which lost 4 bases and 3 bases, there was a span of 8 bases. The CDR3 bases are TGTGCCAGCAGCATCGGGGTCAATCAGCCCCAGCATTTT. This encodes CASSIGVNQPQHF.

CDR3 in amino acids: CASSFSSGSSDTQYF. The CDR3 DNA is TGTGCCAGCAGCTTCAGCTCCGGGTCCAGCGATACGCAGTATTTT. The rearrangement links TRBV7-2 to TRBJ2-3; no reliable D call. This CDR3 is 15 amino acids long. V lost 3 bases and J 6 bases, leaving 16 bases between the germline ends. From germline, CDR1 is SGHTA and CDR2 FQGNSA. The variable domain in full, completed from reference TRBV7-2 and TRBJ2-3, reads GAGVSQSPSNKVTEKGKDVELRCDPISGHTALYWYRQSLGQGLEFLIYFQGNSAPDKSGLPSDRFSAERTGGSVSTLTIQRTQQEDSAVYLCASSFSSGSSDTQYFGPGTRLTVL.

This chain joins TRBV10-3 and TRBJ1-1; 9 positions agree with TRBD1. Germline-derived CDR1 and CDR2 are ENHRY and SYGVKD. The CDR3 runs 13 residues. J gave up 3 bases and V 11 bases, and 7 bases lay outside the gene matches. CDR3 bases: TGTGCCTCGAGCCGACAGGGGGACACTGAAGCTTTCTTT. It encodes CASSRQGDTEAFF.

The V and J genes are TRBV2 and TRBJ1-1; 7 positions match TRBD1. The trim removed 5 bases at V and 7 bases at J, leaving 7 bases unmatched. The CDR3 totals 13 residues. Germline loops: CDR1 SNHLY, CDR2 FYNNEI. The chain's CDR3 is CASSPRGQGEAFF. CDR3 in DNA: TGTGCCAGCAGTCCAAGGGGGCAGGGTGAAGCTTTCTTT.

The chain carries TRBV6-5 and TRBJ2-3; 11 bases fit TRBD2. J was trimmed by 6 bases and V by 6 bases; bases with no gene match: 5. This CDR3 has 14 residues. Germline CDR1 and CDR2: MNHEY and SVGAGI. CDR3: CASRVAGGMDTQYF. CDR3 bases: TGTGCCAGCAGGGTAGCGGGAGGGATGGATACGCAGTATTTT.

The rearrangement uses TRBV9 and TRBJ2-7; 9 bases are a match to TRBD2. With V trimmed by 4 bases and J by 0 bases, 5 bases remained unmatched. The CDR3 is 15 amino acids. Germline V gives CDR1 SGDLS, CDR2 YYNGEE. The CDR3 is CASSRGGDPSYEQYF. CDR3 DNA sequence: TGTGCCAGCAGCCGCGGGGGGGATCCCTCCTACGAGCAGTACTTC.

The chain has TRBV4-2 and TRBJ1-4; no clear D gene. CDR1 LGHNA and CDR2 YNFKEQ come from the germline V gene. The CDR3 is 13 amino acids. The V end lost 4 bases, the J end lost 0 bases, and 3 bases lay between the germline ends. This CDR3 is CASSPPTNEKLFF. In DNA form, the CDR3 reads TGTGCCAGCAGCCCTCCAACTAATGAAAAACTGTTTTTT.

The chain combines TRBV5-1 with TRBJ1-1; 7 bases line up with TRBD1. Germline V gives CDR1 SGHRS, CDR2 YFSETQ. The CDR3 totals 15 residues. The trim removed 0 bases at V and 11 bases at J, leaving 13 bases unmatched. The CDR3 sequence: CASSLAAGGTSAAFF. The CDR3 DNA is TGCGCCAGCAGCTTGGCGGCAGGGGGAACAAGTGCGGCTTTCTTT.

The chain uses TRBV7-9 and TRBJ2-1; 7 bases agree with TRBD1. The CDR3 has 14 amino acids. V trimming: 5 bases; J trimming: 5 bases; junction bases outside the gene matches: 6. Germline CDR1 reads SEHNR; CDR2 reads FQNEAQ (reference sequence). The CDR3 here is CASSPGTANNEQFF. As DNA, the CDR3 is TGTGCCAGCAGCCCTGGGACAGCGAACAATGAGCAGTTCTTC.

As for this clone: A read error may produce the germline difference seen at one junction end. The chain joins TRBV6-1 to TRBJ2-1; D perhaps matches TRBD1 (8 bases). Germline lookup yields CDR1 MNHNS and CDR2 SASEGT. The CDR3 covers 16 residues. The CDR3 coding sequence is TGTGCCAGCAGAGAAGAGACAGGGGAGGGTCACAATGAGCAGTTCTTC. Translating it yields CASREETGEGHNEQFF.

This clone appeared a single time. The CDR3 spells CASSAAALGGGYTF. The CDR3 bases are TGTGCCAGCAGTGCCGCCGCTTTAGGGGGTGGCTACACCTTC. This chain links TRBV28 with TRBJ1-2; TRBD1 might be the D (6 bases). CDR3 size: 14 residues. Trimming removed 5 bases at V and 7 bases at J, with 17 bases between. Looked up from germline, CDR1 is MDHEN and CDR2 is SYDVKM.

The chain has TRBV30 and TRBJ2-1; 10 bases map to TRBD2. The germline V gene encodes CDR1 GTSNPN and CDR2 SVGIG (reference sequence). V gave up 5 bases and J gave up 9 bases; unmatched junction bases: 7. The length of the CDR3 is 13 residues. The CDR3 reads CAWDPLAGSEQFF. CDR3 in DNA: TGTGCCTGGGATCCACTAGCGGGAAGTGAGCAGTTCTTC.

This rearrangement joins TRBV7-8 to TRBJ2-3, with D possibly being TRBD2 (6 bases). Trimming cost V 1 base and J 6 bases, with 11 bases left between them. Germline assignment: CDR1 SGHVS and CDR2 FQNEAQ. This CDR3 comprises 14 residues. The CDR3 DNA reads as TGTGCCAGCAGCTTAGGACTAGATTTGGATACGCAGTATTTT. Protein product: CASSLGLDLDTQYF.

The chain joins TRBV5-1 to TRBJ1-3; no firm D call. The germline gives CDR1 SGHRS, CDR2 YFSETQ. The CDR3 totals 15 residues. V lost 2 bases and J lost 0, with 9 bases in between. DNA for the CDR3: TGCGCCAGCAGCTTCTCCGGGTCCTCTGGAAACACCATATATTTT. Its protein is CASSFSGSSGNTIYF. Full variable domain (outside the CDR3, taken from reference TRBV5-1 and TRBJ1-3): KAGVTQTPRYLIKTRGQQVTLSCSPISGHRSVSWYQQTPGQGLQFLFEYFSETQRNKGNFPGRFSGRQFSNSRSEMNVSTLELGDSALYLCASSFSGSSGNTIYFGEGSWLTVV.

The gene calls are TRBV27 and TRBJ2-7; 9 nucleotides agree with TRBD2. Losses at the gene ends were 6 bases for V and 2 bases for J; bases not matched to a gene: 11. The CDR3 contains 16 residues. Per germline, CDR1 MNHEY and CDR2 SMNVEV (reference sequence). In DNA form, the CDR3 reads TGTGCCAGCAGGCGGAGCGCGGGAGGGAGCACCTACGAGCAGTACTTC. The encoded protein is CASRRSAGGSTYEQYF.

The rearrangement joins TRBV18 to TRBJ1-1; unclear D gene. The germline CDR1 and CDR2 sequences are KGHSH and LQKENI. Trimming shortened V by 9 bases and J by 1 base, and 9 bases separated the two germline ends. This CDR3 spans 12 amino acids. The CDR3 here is CASSEGNTEAFF. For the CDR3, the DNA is TGTGCCAGTTCGGAGGGGAACACTGAAGCTTTCTTT.

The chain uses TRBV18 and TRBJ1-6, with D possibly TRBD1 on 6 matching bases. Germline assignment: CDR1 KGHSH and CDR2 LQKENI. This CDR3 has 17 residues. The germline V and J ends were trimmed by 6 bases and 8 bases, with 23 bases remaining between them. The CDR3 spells CASSHTGQPPGDSPLHF. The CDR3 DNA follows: TGTGCCAGCTCTCATACTGGACAGCCCCCCGGGGATTCACCCCTCCACTTT. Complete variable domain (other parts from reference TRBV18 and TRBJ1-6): NAGVMQNPRHLVRRRGQEARLRCSPMKGHSHVYWYRQLPEEGLKFMVYLQKENIIDESGMPKERFSAEFPKEGPSILRIQQVVRGDSAAYFCASSHTGQPPGDSPLHFGNGTRLTVT.